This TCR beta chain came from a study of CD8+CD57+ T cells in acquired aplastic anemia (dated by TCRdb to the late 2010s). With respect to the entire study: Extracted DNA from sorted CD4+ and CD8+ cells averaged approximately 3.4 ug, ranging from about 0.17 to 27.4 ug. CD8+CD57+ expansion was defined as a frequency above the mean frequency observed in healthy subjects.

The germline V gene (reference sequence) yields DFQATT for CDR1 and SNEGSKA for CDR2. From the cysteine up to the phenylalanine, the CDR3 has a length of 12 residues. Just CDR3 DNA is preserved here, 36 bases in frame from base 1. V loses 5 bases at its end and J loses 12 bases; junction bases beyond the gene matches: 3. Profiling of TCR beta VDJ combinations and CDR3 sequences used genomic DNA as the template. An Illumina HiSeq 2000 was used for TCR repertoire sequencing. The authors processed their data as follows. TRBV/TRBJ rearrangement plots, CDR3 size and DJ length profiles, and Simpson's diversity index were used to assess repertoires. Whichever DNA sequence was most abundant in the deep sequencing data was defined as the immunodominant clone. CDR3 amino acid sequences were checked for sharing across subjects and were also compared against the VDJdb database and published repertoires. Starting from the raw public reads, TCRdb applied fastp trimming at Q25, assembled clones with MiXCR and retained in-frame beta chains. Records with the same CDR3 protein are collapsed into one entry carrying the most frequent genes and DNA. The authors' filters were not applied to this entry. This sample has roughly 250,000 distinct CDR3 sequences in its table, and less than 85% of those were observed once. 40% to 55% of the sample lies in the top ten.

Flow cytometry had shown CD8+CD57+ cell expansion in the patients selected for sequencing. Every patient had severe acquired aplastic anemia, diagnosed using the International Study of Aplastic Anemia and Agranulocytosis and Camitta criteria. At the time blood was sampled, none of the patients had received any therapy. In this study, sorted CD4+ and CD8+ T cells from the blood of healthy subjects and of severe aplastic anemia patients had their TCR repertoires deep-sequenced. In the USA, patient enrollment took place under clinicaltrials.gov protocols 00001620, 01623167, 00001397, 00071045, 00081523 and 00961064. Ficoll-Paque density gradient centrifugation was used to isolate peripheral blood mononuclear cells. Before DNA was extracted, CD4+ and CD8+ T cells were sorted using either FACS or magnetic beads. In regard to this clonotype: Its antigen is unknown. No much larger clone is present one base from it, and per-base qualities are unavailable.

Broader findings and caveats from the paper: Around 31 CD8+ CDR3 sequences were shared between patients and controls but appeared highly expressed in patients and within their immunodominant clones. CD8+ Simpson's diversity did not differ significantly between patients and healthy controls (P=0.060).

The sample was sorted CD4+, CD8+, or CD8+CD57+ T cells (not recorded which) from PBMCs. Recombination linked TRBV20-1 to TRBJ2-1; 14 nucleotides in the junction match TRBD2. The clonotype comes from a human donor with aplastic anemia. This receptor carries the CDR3 CSARGLAGGQFF. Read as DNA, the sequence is TGCAGTGCTCGCGGACTAGCGGGGGGGCAGTTCTTC.